The source of this TCR beta chain is a study of cytomegalovirus exposure and HLA in healthy donors. General observations from the study: Later work found most CMV-associated TCR beta chains apparently HLA-restricted. A later analysis found common viral pathogens apparently linked to several of the most significant clusters.

In germline, CDR1 is MDHEN, CDR2 SYDVKM. V shed 4 bases, J shed 8 bases, and the junction held 13 bases outside the gene matches. The CDR3 is 18 amino acids. This PCR relied on a set of 60 Vbeta primers and 13 Jbeta primers. Clones were read by immunoSEQ multiplex PCR, and TCRdb kept only the in-frame ones, dropping some. The table shows around 110,000 clones, with roughly 9% occurring only once. This clone was seen a few times. Its antigen remains unknown. The clonotype was recovered from a man aged 25-40 years in good health and CMV-seronegative. The V and J genes are TRBV28 and TRBJ2-1; 14 nucleotides match TRBD2. The sample comprised PBMCs. For the CDR3, the DNA is TGTGCCAGCAGTTCCCTAACCGGGACTAGCGGGAGAAGAGATGAGCAGTTCTTC. Residues: CASSSLTGTSGRRDEQFF.